This is a list of T cell receptor beta chains from one sample in a study of shared clonotypes between healthy human individuals. Measured with immunoSEQ multiplex PCR; TCRdb has only the in-frame clones, and not every one. The sample lists some 500,000 clones, 95% to 97% occurring once. The specimen was naive CD4+ T cells sorted from blood. The receptors shown here come from a woman aged 25 to 39 in good health. Each CDR3 is given with its conserved first and last residue. The D gene is left open where the match is weak. Some rows have no size entry. The others give once, few or many, or a class for an expanded clone.

clone size,V gene,J gene,D gene,CDR3 protein,CDR3 DNA
.,TRBV2,TRBJ1-5,.,CASSAEQLDQPQHF,TGTGCCAGCAGTGCGGAACAGCTGGATCAGCCCCAGCATTTT
once,TRBV10-1,TRBJ2-7,TRBD2,CASQVAGVPYEQYF,TGCGCCAGCCAAGTAGCGGGAGTCCCTTACGAGCAGTACTTC
.,TRBV7-9,TRBJ1-4,TRBD1,CASSLAGTGNEKLFF,TGTGCCAGCAGCTTAGCCGGGACAGGGAATGAAAAACTGTTTTTT
.,TRBV28,TRBJ2-1,.,CASSSGKGAPREIF,TGTGCCAGCAGCTCCGGAAAAGGGGCGCCCCGTGAGATCTTC
.,TRBV29-1,TRBJ1-1,TRBD1,CSVEDWGRGHTEAFF,TGCAGCGTTGAAGATTGGGGCAGGGGGCACACTGAAGCTTTCTTT
.,TRBV5-1,TRBJ2-7,.,CASSPPSYSTYEQYF,TGCGCCAGCAGCCCCCCCAGCTATTCTACCTACGAGCAGTACTTC
.,TRBV5-1,TRBJ2-7,.,CASSPPSSHEQYF,TGCGCCAGCAGCCCCCCCTCTTCCCACGAGCAGTACTTC
.,TRBV4-1,TRBJ2-7,TRBD2,CASSQVGGRASEQYF,TGCGCCAGCAGCCAAGTGGGCGGGAGGGCCAGCGAGCAGTACTTC
.,TRBV30,TRBJ2-7,.,CAWGHFYEQYF,TGTGCCTGGGGGCACTTCTACGAGCAGTACTTC
.,TRBV19,TRBJ1-2,.,CASSIGQKSYGYTF,TGTGCCAGTAGTATAGGACAGAAGAGCTATGGCTACACCTTC
.,TRBV28,TRBJ1-2,.,CASSSQGYGYTF,TGTGCCAGCAGTTCCCAGGGATATGGCTACACCTTC
.,TRBV6-5,TRBJ2-7,.,CASSFGYEQYF,TGTGCCAGCAGTTTTGGTTACGAGCAGTACTTC
.,TRBV18,TRBJ1-5,TRBD1,CASSPFRGGTDDSNQPQHF,TGTGCCAGCTCACCTTTTCGGGGAGGGACAGATGATAGCAATCAGCCCCAGCATTTT
.,TRBV7-2,TRBJ2-4,.,CASSYTLSERAQRDIQYF,TGTGCCAGCAGCTATACCCTGTCGGAAAGGGCCCAGAGGGACATTCAGTACTTC
.,TRBV30,TRBJ2-5,.,CAWSDVGVSPWETQYF,TGTGCCTGGAGTGATGTGGGAGTTTCACCTTGGGAGACCCAGTACTTC
.,TRBV9,TRBJ2-1,TRBD2,CASSARGLAGDNEQFF,TGTGCCAGCAGCGCGCGAGGACTAGCGGGAGACAATGAGCAGTTCTTC
.,TRBV6-4,TRBJ2-2,.,CASSHDYTGELFF,TGTGCCAGCAGTCACGATTATACCGGGGAGCTGTTTTTT
.,TRBV28,TRBJ2-7,TRBD2,CASSSPSGTSYEQYF,TGTGCCAGCAGTTCCCCTAGCGGGACCTCCTACGAGCAGTACTTC
.,TRBV7-9,TRBJ2-3,.,CASSLARLASTDTQYF,TGTGCCAGCAGCTTAGCGCGATTAGCCAGCACAGATACGCAGTATTTT
.,TRBV7-9,TRBJ1-5,.,CASSLGAQGSQPQHF,TGTGCCAGCAGCTTAGGGGCCCAGGGATCTCAGCCCCAGCATTTT
once,TRBV6-5,TRBJ2-1,.,CASFQYNEQFF,TGTGCCAGCTTCCAATACAATGAGCAGTTCTTC
.,TRBV28,TRBJ2-7,TRBD2,CASGLSLSGERGDEQYF,TGTGCCAGCGGACTTTCCCTTAGCGGAGAGCGGGGAGACGAGCAGTACTTC
.,TRBV6-4,TRBJ2-1,TRBD2,CASSDKTSPTATEQFF,TGTGCCAGCAGTGATAAGACTAGCCCTACCGCCACTGAGCAGTTCTTC
.,TRBV18,TRBJ1-5,TRBD1,CASSPGPGGYQPQHF,TGTGCCAGCTCGCCTGGGCCAGGGGGCTATCAGCCCCAGCATTTT
.,TRBV5-1,TRBJ2-2,.,CASSLVASGELFF,TGCGCCAGCAGCTTGGTTGCATCTGGGGAGCTGTTTTTT
.,TRBV6-6,TRBJ2-7,TRBD1,CASSYKDRGYEQYF,TGTGCCAGCAGTTACAAGGACAGGGGATACGAGCAGTACTTC
.,TRBV11-3,TRBJ1-1,.,CASSLKTVQTEAFF,TGTGCCAGCAGCTTAAAGACGGTTCAAACTGAAGCTTTCTTT
.,TRBV18,TRBJ2-7,TRBD1,CASSPIRGTGGYEQYF,TGTGCCAGCTCACCGATACGGGGGACAGGGGGTTACGAGCAGTACTTC
.,TRBV6-6,TRBJ2-5,.,CASSYSYTLQETQYF,TGTGCCAGCAGTTACTCGTACACGCTACAAGAGACCCAGTACTTC
.,TRBV19,TRBJ2-3,TRBD1,CASSASGGGTDTQYF,TGTGCCAGTAGTGCCTCAGGGGGTGGCACAGATACGCAGTATTTT
.,TRBV18,TRBJ2-7,.,CASSPGESGGIRGQYF,TGTGCCAGCTCACCGGGCGAAAGCGGAGGGATACGAGGGCAGTACTTC
.,TRBV6-1,TRBJ1-2,.,CASLRGIYGYTF,TGTGCCAGCTTAAGGGGAATCTATGGCTACACCTTC
.,TRBV30,TRBJ2-2,.,CAWSEARAGELFF,TGTGCCTGGAGTGAGGCCAGGGCCGGGGAGCTGTTTTTT
.,TRBV5-1,TRBJ1-1,.,CASSLRGENTEAFF,TGCGCCAGCAGCTTGAGAGGGGAGAACACTGAAGCTTTCTTT
.,TRBV7-8,TRBJ2-5,TRBD2,CASSYGGSVQETQYF,TGTGCCAGCAGTTATGGCGGGAGTGTCCAAGAGACCCAGTACTTC
.,TRBV2,TRBJ2-7,TRBD2,CASSARLAGNYEQYF,TGTGCCAGCAGCGCGCGGCTAGCGGGGAACTACGAGCAGTACTTC
.,TRBV15,TRBJ2-7,.,CATSRDVGAYGEQYF,TGTGCCACCAGCAGAGATGTGGGGGCGTATGGCGAGCAGTACTTC
few,TRBV11-2,TRBJ2-6,.,CASSISSRTAGANVLTF,TGTGCCAGCAGCATTAGCTCTAGGACAGCTGGGGCCAACGTCCTGACTTTC
.,TRBV11-2,TRBJ2-1,.,CASSRLGERHGNEQFF,TGTGCCAGCAGCCGCTTGGGGGAGAGGCACGGCAATGAGCAGTTCTTC
.,TRBV2,TRBJ2-6,.,CASSNQPSSGANVLTF,TGTGCCAGCAGTAATCAACCCTCTTCTGGGGCCAACGTCCTGACTTTC
.,TRBV7-3,TRBJ2-7,.,CASSFRLAKLRSYEQYF,TGTGCCAGCAGCTTTCGCCTAGCGAAACTCCGCTCCTACGAGCAGTACTTC
.,TRBV19,TRBJ1-1,TRBD1,CASSRQGPNTEAFF,TGTGCCAGTAGTCGACAGGGGCCGAACACTGAAGCTTTCTTT
.,TRBV28,TRBJ2-6,.,CASSQEGGANVLTF,TGTGCCAGCAGTCAAGAGGGAGGGGCCAACGTCCTGACTTTC
.,TRBV7-8,TRBJ2-6,.,CASSPGLTSGANVLTF,TGTGCCAGCAGCCCCGGACTGACCTCTGGGGCCAACGTCCTGACTTTC
.,TRBV11-3,TRBJ2-2,.,CASSSTVTGELFF,TGTGCCAGCAGCTCCACAGTGACCGGGGAGCTGTTTTTT
.,TRBV18,TRBJ2-7,.,CASSLLPPYEQYF,TGTGCCAGCTCACTCCTCCCCCCCTACGAGCAGTACTTC
.,TRBV7-8,TRBJ2-3,TRBD1,CASNSYKRDRVLDTQYF,TGTGCCAGCAATAGTTATAAGAGGGACAGGGTTTTAGATACGCAGTATTTT
.,TRBV5-6,TRBJ1-3,.,CASSLTKGSTVSSGNTIYF,TGTGCCAGCAGCTTAACTAAAGGTTCGACGGTCTCCTCCGGAAACACCATATATTTT